The T cell receptor beta chain under discussion was sequenced for a study of blood T cell repertoires in COVID-19. Study context: COVID-19 samples collected from the United States, Italy and Spain covered acute and convalescent phases. PBMCs, B-cell-depleted T cells, or T cells were the source of the cDNA or gDNA that made up the material.

This clone was picked up one time. Germline CDR1 and CDR2: ENHRY and SYGVKD. Trimming removed 5 bases from V and 2 bases from J; junction bases left unmatched: 8. This CDR3 is 16 amino acids long. Original processing notes: By means of reference gene primer amplification, nucleated cell counts were estimated. Sequenced by immunoSEQ multiplex PCR; TCRdb stores in-frame clones only, minus some. V and J calls and clone size follow that table, whereas D and trimming were derived from the DNA. The sample has fewer than 55,000 clones; 75% to 90% are singletons. Specimen: peripheral blood. The rearrangement links TRBV10-3 to TRBJ2-2; TRBD1 aligns across 7 bases. This clonotype was obtained from a human donor with acute or convalescent COVID-19. The donor label of this sample is uncertain. The CDR3 DNA follows: TGTGCCATCAGTCGACAGGGCTCCTTAAACACCGGGGAGCTGTTTTTT. Translation: CAISRQGSLNTGELFF.